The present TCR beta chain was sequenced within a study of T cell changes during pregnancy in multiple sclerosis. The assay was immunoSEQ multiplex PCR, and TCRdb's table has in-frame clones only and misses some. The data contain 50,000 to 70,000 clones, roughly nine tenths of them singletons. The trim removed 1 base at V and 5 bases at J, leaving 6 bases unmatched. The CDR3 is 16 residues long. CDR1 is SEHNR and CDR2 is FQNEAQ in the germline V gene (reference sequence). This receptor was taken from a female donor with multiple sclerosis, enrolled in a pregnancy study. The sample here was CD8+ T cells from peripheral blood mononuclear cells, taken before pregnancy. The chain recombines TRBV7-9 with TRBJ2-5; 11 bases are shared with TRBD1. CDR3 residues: CASSLDLDRGRETQYF. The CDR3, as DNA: TGTGCCAGCAGCTTAGATCTGGACAGGGGGCGGGAGACCCAGTACTTC.